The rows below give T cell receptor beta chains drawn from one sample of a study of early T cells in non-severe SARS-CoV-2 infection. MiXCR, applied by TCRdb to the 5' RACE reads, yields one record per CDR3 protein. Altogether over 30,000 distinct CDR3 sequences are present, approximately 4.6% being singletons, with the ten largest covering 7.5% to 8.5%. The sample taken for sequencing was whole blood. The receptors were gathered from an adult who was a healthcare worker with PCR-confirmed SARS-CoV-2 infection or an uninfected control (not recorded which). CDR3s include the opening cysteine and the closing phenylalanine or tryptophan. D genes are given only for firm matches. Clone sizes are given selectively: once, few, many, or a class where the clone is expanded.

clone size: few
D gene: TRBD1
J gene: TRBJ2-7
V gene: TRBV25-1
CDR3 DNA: TGTGCCAGCAGTGATGACAGGGGCTCCTACGAGCAGTACTTC
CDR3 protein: CASSDDRGSYEQYF

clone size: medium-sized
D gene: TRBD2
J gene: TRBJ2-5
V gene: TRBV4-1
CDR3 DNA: TGCGCCAGCAGCCCTCGGACTAGCGGGGACCAAGAGACCCAGTACTTC
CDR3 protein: CASSPRTSGDQETQYF

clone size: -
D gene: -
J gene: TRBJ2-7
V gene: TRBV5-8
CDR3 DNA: TGTGCCAGCAGCTTGGCCCGTTCCTATGGATATTACGAGCAGTACTTC
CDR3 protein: CASSLARSYGYYEQYF

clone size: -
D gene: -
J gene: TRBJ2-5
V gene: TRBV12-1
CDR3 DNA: TGTGCCAGCAGCTTTGAGGGTTTCGGAAGCGGGGGGGAAGAGACCCAGTACTTC
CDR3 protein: CASSFEGFGSGGEETQYF

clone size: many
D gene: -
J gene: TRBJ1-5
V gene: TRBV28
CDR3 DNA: TGTGCCAGCACCCGAAGCAATCAGCCCCAGCATTTT
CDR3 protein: CASTRSNQPQHF

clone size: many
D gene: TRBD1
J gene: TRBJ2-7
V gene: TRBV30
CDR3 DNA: TGTGCCTGGAGATTCCGGGACAGCCACTACGAGCAGTACTTC
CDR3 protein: CAWRFRDSHYEQYF

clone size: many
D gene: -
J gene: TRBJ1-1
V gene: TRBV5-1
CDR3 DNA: TGCGCCAGCAGCTTGGAACCTACCACTGAAGCTTTCTTT
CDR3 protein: CASSLEPTTEAFF

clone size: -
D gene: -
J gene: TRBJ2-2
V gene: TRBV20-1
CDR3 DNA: TGCAGTGCTAGGAAGCGGGCAACGAACACCGGGGAGCTGTTTTTT
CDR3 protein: CSARKRATNTGELFF

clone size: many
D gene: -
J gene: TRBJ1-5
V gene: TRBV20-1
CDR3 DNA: TGCAGTGCTAGAGAGCGGGGCAATCAGCCCCAGCATTTT
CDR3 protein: CSARERGNQPQHF

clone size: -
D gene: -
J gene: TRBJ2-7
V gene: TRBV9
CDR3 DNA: TGTGCCAGCAGCGTAGCACAGGGAAGCTTCTACGAGCAGTACTTC
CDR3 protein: CASSVAQGSFYEQYF

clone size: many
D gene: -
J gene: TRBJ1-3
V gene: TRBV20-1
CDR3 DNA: TGCAGTGCTAGGGACTCATCGCATGGGACTGGAAACACCATATATTTT
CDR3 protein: CSARDSSHGTGNTIYF

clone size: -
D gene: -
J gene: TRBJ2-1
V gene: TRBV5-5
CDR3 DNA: TGTGCCAGCCTCCCCGTGCCAGCGAATGAGCAGTTCTTC
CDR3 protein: CASLPVPANEQFF

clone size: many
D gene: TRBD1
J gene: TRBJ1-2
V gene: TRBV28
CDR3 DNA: TGTGCCAGCAGCACGACAGGGAACTATGGCTACACCTTC
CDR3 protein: CASSTTGNYGYTF

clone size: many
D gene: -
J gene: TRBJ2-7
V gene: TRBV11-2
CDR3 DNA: TGTGCCAGCAGATTGGGGGAGCGGAAATCCTACGAGCAGTACTTC
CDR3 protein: CASRLGERKSYEQYF

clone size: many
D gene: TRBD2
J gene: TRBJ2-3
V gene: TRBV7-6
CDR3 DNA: TGTGCCAGCAGCCAGGGACTAGCGGGGGCAGATACGCAGTATTTT
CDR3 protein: CASSQGLAGADTQYF

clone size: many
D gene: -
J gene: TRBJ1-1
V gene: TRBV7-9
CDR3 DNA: TGTGCCAGCAGCTCCGGCCCCATGAACACTGAAGCTTTCTTT
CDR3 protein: CASSSGPMNTEAFF

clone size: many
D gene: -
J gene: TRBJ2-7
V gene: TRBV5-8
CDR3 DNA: TGTGCCAGCAGCTTCGGTCCAGGCATCTACGAGCAGTACTTC
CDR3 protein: CASSFGPGIYEQYF

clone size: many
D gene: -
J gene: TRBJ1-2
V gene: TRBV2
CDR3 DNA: TGTGCCAGCAGTGGGGAGGACTTTAACTATGGCTACACCTTC
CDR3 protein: CASSGEDFNYGYTF

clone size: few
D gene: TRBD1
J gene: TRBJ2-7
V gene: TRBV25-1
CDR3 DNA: TGTGCCACCCGGGACAGATATAACTACGAGCAGTACTTC
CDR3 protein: CATRDRYNYEQYF

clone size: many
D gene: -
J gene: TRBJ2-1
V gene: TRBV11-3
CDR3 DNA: TGTGCCAGCAGCTCCGGGGGACCTTACAATGAGCAGTTCTTC
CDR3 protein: CASSSGGPYNEQFF

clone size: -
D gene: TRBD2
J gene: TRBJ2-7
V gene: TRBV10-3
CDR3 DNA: TGTGCCACCTTCAGCGGGGACTCCTACGAGCAGTACTTC
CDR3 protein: CATFSGDSYEQYF

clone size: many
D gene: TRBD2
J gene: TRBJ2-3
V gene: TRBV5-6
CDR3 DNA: TGTGCCAGCAGCCTCCCGGGACTAGCGGTAGATACGCAGTATTTT
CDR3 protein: CASSLPGLAVDTQYF

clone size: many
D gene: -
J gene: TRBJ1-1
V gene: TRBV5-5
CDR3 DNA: TGTGCCAGCAAAGGAGCGTCTGGGGGCAATACTGAAGCTTTCTTT
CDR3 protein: CASKGASGGNTEAFF

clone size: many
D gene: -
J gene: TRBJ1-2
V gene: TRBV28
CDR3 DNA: TGTGCCGGGGAGGAGGTTCTAAACTATGGCTACACCTTC
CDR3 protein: CAGEEVLNYGYTF

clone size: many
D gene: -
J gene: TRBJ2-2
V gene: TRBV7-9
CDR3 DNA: TGTGCCAGCACCTCCCAGAGTAAACCCGGGGAGCTGTTTTTT
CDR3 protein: CASTSQSKPGELFF

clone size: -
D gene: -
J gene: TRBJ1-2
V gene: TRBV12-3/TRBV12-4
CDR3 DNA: TGTGCCAGCAGTCCCTCGGGGGGGCTCGACTATGGCTACACCTTC
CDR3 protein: CASSPSGGLDYGYTF

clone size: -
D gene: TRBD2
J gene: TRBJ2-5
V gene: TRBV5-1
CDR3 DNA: TGCGCCAGCAGTATGGGGACTAGCGGGGCCCAAGAGACCCAGTACTTC
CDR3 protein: CASSMGTSGAQETQYF

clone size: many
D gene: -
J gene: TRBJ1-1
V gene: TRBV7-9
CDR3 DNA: TGTGCCAGCAGCTCTTATAGGGGTGGGGCTTTCTTT
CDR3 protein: CASSSYRGGAFF

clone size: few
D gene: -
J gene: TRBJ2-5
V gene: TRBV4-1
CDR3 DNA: TGCGCCAGCAGCCCTGGGGCCAGCGAGACCCAGTACTTC
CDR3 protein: CASSPGASETQYF

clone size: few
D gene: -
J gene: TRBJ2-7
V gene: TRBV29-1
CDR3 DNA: TGCAGCGTTGAGGGGGTGCAGGGCAACTACGAGCAGTACTTC
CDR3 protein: CSVEGVQGNYEQYF

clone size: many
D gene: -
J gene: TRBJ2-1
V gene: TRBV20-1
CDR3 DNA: TGCAGTGCTAGAGTTCGATGGAACAATGAGCAGTTCTTC
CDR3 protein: CSARVRWNNEQFF

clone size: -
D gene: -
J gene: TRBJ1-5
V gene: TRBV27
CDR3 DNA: TGTGCCAGCAGTTTATCGACTAACAATCAGCCCCAGCATTTT
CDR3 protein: CASSLSTNNQPQHF

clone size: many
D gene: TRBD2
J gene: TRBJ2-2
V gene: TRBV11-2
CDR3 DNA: TGTGCCAGCAGTCCCAGCGGGGGATACACCGGGGAGCTGTTTTTT
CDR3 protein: CASSPSGGYTGELFF

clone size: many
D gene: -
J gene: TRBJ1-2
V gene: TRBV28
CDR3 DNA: TGTGCCAGCAGTTTAAGAGACAGGTTTCTCGACACCTTC
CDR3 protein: CASSLRDRFLDTF

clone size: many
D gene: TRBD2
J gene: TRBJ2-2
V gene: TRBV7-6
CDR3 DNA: TGTGCCAGCAGCTCCCCCGGGAGGCAGGCTAACACCGGGGAGCTGTTTTTT
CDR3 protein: CASSSPGRQANTGELFF

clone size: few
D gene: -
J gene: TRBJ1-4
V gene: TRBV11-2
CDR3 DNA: TGTGCCAGCAGCCTCCTAAGTGTTCGGTGGGAAAAACTGTTTTTT
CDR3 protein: CASSLLSVRWEKLFF

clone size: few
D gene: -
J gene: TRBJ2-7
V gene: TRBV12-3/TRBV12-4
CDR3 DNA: TGTGCCAGCACCCGAGACGGGTACGAGCAGTACTTC
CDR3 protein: CASTRDGYEQYF

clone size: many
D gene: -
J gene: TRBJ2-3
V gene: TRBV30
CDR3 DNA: TGTGCCTGGAGACGGGGAGCTAGCACAGATACGCAGTATTTT
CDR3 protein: CAWRRGASTDTQYF

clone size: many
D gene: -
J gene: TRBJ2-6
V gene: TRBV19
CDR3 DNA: TGTGCCAGTAGTATAGTGTCAGGATCCTCTGGGGCCAACGTCCTGACTTTC
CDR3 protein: CASSIVSGSSGANVLTF

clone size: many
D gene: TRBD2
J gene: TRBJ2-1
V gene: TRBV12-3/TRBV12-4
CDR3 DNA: TGTGCCAGCAGTATACCGACTAGCGGGGGGGTAAGAGAGCAGTTCTTC
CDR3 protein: CASSIPTSGGVREQFF

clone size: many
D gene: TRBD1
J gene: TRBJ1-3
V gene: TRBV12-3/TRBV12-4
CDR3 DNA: TGTGCCAGCAGTTCCCAGGGGGCCGAAAACACCATATATTTT
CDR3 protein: CASSSQGAENTIYF

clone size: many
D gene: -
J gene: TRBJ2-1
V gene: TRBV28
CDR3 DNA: TGTGCCAGCAGTACTAGGGTTCCCAATGAGCAGTTCTTC
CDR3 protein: CASSTRVPNEQFF

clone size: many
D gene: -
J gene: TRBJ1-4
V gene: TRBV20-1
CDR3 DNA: TGCAGTGCTAGAGATAGGAGGGGAGGTGAAAAACTGTTTTTT
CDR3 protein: CSARDRRGGEKLFF